This T cell receptor (beta chain) was sequenced for a study of T cell repertoires in cytomegalovirus infection. CDR3 length: 14 residues. CDR1 is SGHTA and CDR2 is FQGNSA in the germline V gene. Trimming took off 1 base at V and 4 bases at J, with 9 bases between the two ends. A single record per CDR3 protein comes from TCRdb applying MiXCR to the reads. Among about 130,000 distinct CDR3 sequences, more than 20% were seen once, and the ten largest hold roughly 33%. In this sample, this clonotype turned up a few times. Antigen specificity is unknown. Sequencing was performed on PBMCs, sequenced either directly or after in vitro stimulation (not recorded which). The clonotype was recovered from a human donor in good health (CMV status not recorded). Some clones in this sample may be carry-over from other donors' samples. This chain uses TRBV7-2 with TRBJ2-3, with D hard to call. This CDR3 is CASSLGSIADTQYF. Here the CDR3 DNA reads TGTGCCAGCAGCTTAGGGTCAATTGCAGATACGCAGTATTTT.